This T cell receptor (beta chain) derives from a study of T cell repertoires in cytomegalovirus infection. TCRdb re-analysed the reads in MiXCR, keeping a single row per CDR3 protein. This sample has some 560,000 distinct CDR3 sequences, with approximately 40% found just once. Study-level points and caveats: The response measured ex vivo was dominated by TCR beta clonotypes (HLA-C-restricted and CMV-specific). Carriage of CMV together with the relevant HLA was identifiable through cumulative public TCR beta family frequency.

The ends lost 6 bases at V and 8 bases at J; junction bases unmatched: 7. Germline V gene sequence: CDR1 SGHVS, CDR2 FNYEAQ. The CDR3 consists of 14 residues. Note on this clonotype: No antigen is known for it.

This TCR was sampled from a human donor in good health (CMV status not recorded). Some clones in this sample may be carry-over from other donors' samples. The rearrangement joins TRBV7-6 to TRBJ2-2, with 9 bases matching TRBD2. The input for sequencing was cultured PBMCs, taken from culture after CMV antigen stimulation. The CDR3 loop reads CASSSRSGGGELFF. CDR3 bases: TGTGCCAGCAGTTCCCGTAGCGGGGGAGGGGAGCTGTTTTTT.